These T cell receptor beta chains were read from a single sample in a study of blood T cells in healthy people across ages. TCRdb re-called the 5' RACE reads through MiXCR, storing one row per CDR3 protein. The sample yields under 950,000 distinct CDR3 sequences, 22% seen once. The material sequenced was blood. These receptors were collected from a man aged 65-85 years in good health. CDR3s include the opening cysteine and the closing phenylalanine or tryptophan. Fields, in order: clone size, J gene, V gene, D gene, CDR3 protein, CDR3 DNA. The D gene is left open where the match is weak. For some rows the clone size is stated as once, few or many, or as a class when expanded; others skip it.

clone_size: -; j_call: TRBJ1-5; v_call: TRBV4-1; d_call: -; cdr3_aa: CASSQEGRASNQPQHF; cdr3_nt: TGCGCCAGCAGCCAAGAGGGCAGGGCAAGCAATCAGCCCCAGCATTTT
clone_size: -; j_call: TRBJ2-5; v_call: TRBV5-1; d_call: -; cdr3_aa: CASSLERAAQETQYF; cdr3_nt: TGCGCCAGCAGTTTGGAACGCGCGGCACAAGAGACCCAGTACTTC
clone_size: many; j_call: TRBJ2-1; v_call: TRBV29-1; d_call: TRBD2; cdr3_aa: CSVGGTSRYNEQFF; cdr3_nt: TGCAGCGTGGGGGGGACTAGCAGGTACAATGAGCAGTTCTTC
clone_size: few; j_call: TRBJ2-2; v_call: TRBV7-2; d_call: -; cdr3_aa: CASSFRRGRDTGELFF; cdr3_nt: TGTGCCAGCAGCTTTCGCCGGGGGCGGGACACCGGGGAGCTGTTTTTT
clone_size: few; j_call: TRBJ1-3; v_call: TRBV7-2; d_call: -; cdr3_aa: CASSLERTGSGNTIYF; cdr3_nt: TGTGCCAGCAGCTTAGAGAGGACTGGATCTGGAAACACCATATATTTT
clone_size: few; j_call: TRBJ1-3; v_call: TRBV11-3; d_call: -; cdr3_aa: CASRREQGHRGNTIYF; cdr3_nt: TGTGCCAGCAGGAGGGAACAGGGCCATAGAGGAAACACCATATATTTT
clone_size: -; j_call: TRBJ2-3; v_call: TRBV20-1; d_call: -; cdr3_aa: CSARKMGGPTDTQYF; cdr3_nt: TGCAGTGCTAGAAAGATGGGCGGACCCACAGATACGCAGTATTTT
clone_size: -; j_call: TRBJ2-1; v_call: TRBV27; d_call: TRBD2; cdr3_aa: CASASGTSAPNEQFF; cdr3_nt: TGTGCCAGCGCCTCCGGGACTAGTGCCCCCAATGAGCAGTTCTTC
clone_size: -; j_call: TRBJ2-1; v_call: TRBV12-3/TRBV12-4; d_call: -; cdr3_aa: CASSPNHTGYRVNEQFF; cdr3_nt: TGTGCCAGCAGTCCCAACCATACAGGGTACCGTGTTAATGAGCAGTTCTTC
clone_size: -; j_call: TRBJ2-5; v_call: TRBV27; d_call: TRBD1; cdr3_aa: CASSTGQGPGNSRKQYF; cdr3_nt: TGTGCCAGCAGTACGGGACAGGGGCCCGGTAATTCCCGAAAACAGTACTTC
clone_size: -; j_call: TRBJ2-3; v_call: TRBV11-3; d_call: -; cdr3_aa: CASSSPAGTTQYF; cdr3_nt: TGTGCCAGCAGCTCCCCGGCAGGTACTACGCAGTATTTT
clone_size: few; j_call: TRBJ2-3; v_call: TRBV12-3/TRBV12-4; d_call: TRBD1; cdr3_aa: CASTRTGGAEDTQYF; cdr3_nt: TGTGCCAGCACCCGGACAGGGGGCGCGGAAGATACGCAGTATTTT
clone_size: -; j_call: TRBJ2-2; v_call: TRBV9; d_call: -; cdr3_aa: CASSVVGAQNTGELFF; cdr3_nt: TGTGCCAGCAGCGTAGTTGGGGCCCAGAACACCGGGGAGCTGTTTTTT
clone_size: -; j_call: TRBJ1-2; v_call: TRBV3-1; d_call: -; cdr3_aa: CASSQGSGSYGYTF; cdr3_nt: TGTGCCAGCAGCCAAGGGTCAGGCAGCTATGGCTACACCTTC
clone_size: -; j_call: TRBJ1-1; v_call: TRBV6-5; d_call: -; cdr3_aa: CASNMEGLGTEAFF; cdr3_nt: TGTGCCAGCAATATGGAAGGGCTGGGAACTGAAGCTTTCTTT
clone_size: -; j_call: TRBJ2-3; v_call: TRBV20-1; d_call: -; cdr3_aa: CSARSEAGYTDTQYF; cdr3_nt: TGCAGTGCTAGATCGGAAGCGGGCTACACAGATACGCAGTATTTT
clone_size: few; j_call: TRBJ1-1; v_call: TRBV6-2/TRBV6-3; d_call: -; cdr3_aa: CASSYSRPLWTEAFF; cdr3_nt: TGTGCCAGCAGTTACTCGAGACCTCTATGGACCGAAGCTTTCTTT
clone_size: -; j_call: TRBJ1-1; v_call: TRBV12-3/TRBV12-4; d_call: -; cdr3_aa: CASSQVSLRGSAEAFF; cdr3_nt: TGTGCCAGCAGCCAAGTATCTCTGAGGGGGTCGGCTGAAGCTTTCTTT
clone_size: -; j_call: TRBJ1-1; v_call: TRBV27; d_call: -; cdr3_aa: CASSFLGAAFF; cdr3_nt: TGTGCCAGCAGTTTTCTGGGTGCGGCTTTCTTT
clone_size: few; j_call: TRBJ1-4; v_call: TRBV10-3; d_call: -; cdr3_aa: CAIRRGTNEKLFF; cdr3_nt: TGTGCCATCAGGAGGGGGACAAATGAAAAACTGTTTTTT
clone_size: -; j_call: TRBJ2-3; v_call: TRBV7-9; d_call: -; cdr3_aa: CASSLGVGSSDTQYF; cdr3_nt: TGTGCCAGCAGCTTAGGCGTCGGGTCCTCAGATACGCAGTATTTT
clone_size: -; j_call: TRBJ2-5; v_call: TRBV20-1; d_call: -; cdr3_aa: CSARGADWTQYF; cdr3_nt: TGCAGTGCTAGAGGCGCAGATTGGACCCAGTACTTC
clone_size: -; j_call: TRBJ2-3; v_call: TRBV9; d_call: TRBD2; cdr3_aa: CASSVGSGGFTDTQYF; cdr3_nt: TGTGCCAGCAGCGTAGGTAGCGGGGGCTTCACAGATACGCAGTATTTT
clone_size: -; j_call: TRBJ1-2; v_call: TRBV7-9; d_call: -; cdr3_aa: CASSLVGRQTYTF; cdr3_nt: TGTGCCAGCAGCTTAGTCGGACGTCAGACCTACACCTTC
clone_size: few; j_call: TRBJ1-1; v_call: TRBV5-1; d_call: -; cdr3_aa: CASSNTDGNTEAFF; cdr3_nt: TGCGCCAGCAGCAACACTGATGGGAACACTGAAGCTTTCTTT
clone_size: -; j_call: TRBJ1-2; v_call: TRBV5-1; d_call: -; cdr3_aa: CASSLNGFDNYGYTF; cdr3_nt: TGCGCCAGCAGCTTGAATGGTTTCGATAACTATGGCTACACCTTC
clone_size: -; j_call: TRBJ2-2; v_call: TRBV7-3; d_call: -; cdr3_aa: CASSLGSNPGELFF; cdr3_nt: TGTGCCAGCAGCCTCGGCAGTAACCCCGGGGAGCTGTTTTTT
clone_size: -; j_call: TRBJ2-3; v_call: TRBV2; d_call: -; cdr3_aa: CASSEQGMGF; cdr3_nt: TGTGCCAGCTCCGAGCAGGGGATGGGTTTT
clone_size: -; j_call: TRBJ2-5; v_call: TRBV28; d_call: TRBD1; cdr3_aa: CTSSYQGQGAETQYF; cdr3_nt: TGTACCAGCAGTTACCAAGGACAGGGCGCAGAGACCCAGTACTTC
clone_size: many; j_call: TRBJ2-2; v_call: TRBV5-1; d_call: -; cdr3_aa: CASSLVQLRSGELFF; cdr3_nt: TGCGCCAGCAGCTTGGTACAGCTAAGGTCCGGGGAGCTGTTTTTT
clone_size: few; j_call: TRBJ1-3; v_call: TRBV28; d_call: -; cdr3_aa: CASSPAGTGVNGNTIYF; cdr3_nt: TGTGCCAGCAGTCCGGCCGGCACGGGGGTAAATGGAAACACCATATATTTT
clone_size: -; j_call: TRBJ1-5; v_call: TRBV19; d_call: TRBD1; cdr3_aa: CASSRGQGRSNQPQHF; cdr3_nt: TGTGCCAGTAGTAGGGGACAGGGGAGAAGCAATCAGCCCCAGCATTTT
clone_size: -; j_call: TRBJ1-5; v_call: TRBV7-2; d_call: -; cdr3_aa: CAGSLENSNQPQHF; cdr3_nt: TGTGCCGGCAGCTTAGAAAACAGCAATCAGCCCCAGCATTTT
clone_size: -; j_call: TRBJ2-5; v_call: TRBV12-3/TRBV12-4; d_call: -; cdr3_aa: CASSRRAETQYF; cdr3_nt: TGTGCCAGCAGTCGACGAGCAGAGACCCAGTACTTC
clone_size: -; j_call: TRBJ2-5; v_call: TRBV9; d_call: -; cdr3_aa: CASSVVPGETQYF; cdr3_nt: TGTGCCAGCAGCGTAGTGCCAGGGGAGACCCAGTACTTC
clone_size: -; j_call: TRBJ1-5; v_call: TRBV12-3/TRBV12-4; d_call: -; cdr3_aa: CASSSSPGRPNQPQHF; cdr3_nt: TGTGCCAGCAGCTCTTCCCCGGGACGACCAAATCAGCCCCAGCATTTT
clone_size: -; j_call: TRBJ2-3; v_call: TRBV25-1; d_call: -; cdr3_aa: CASSDFGGSTDTQYF; cdr3_nt: TGTGCCAGCAGTGACTTTGGCGGGAGCACAGATACGCAGTATTTT
clone_size: few; j_call: TRBJ2-5; v_call: TRBV4-1; d_call: TRBD2; cdr3_aa: CASSQDRTSRKTQYF; cdr3_nt: TGCGCCAGCAGCCAAGACCGGACTAGTCGGAAGACCCAGTACTTC
clone_size: -; j_call: TRBJ1-3; v_call: TRBV5-1; d_call: -; cdr3_aa: CASSEAGSGNTIYF; cdr3_nt: TGCGCCAGCAGCGAGGCAGGATCTGGAAACACCATATATTTT
clone_size: -; j_call: TRBJ2-3; v_call: TRBV3-1; d_call: -; cdr3_aa: CASSQAGTGTDTQYF; cdr3_nt: TGTGCCAGCAGCCAGGCGGGGACAGGCACAGATACGCAGTATTTT
clone_size: -; j_call: TRBJ2-5; v_call: TRBV20-1; d_call: TRBD2; cdr3_aa: CSARGGGDETQYF; cdr3_nt: TGCAGTGCTAGAGGTGGGGGGGATGAGACCCAGTACTTC
clone_size: few; j_call: TRBJ2-2; v_call: TRBV14; d_call: -; cdr3_aa: CASSQDDGRDITGELFF; cdr3_nt: TGTGCCAGCAGCCAAGATGACGGAAGGGACATCACCGGGGAGCTGTTTTTT
clone_size: few; j_call: TRBJ2-1; v_call: TRBV27; d_call: -; cdr3_aa: CASSFGMYNEQFF; cdr3_nt: TGTGCCAGCAGTTTTGGGATGTACAATGAGCAGTTCTTC
clone_size: few; j_call: TRBJ2-7; v_call: TRBV5-1; d_call: -; cdr3_aa: CASSSPSGMGEQYF; cdr3_nt: TGCGCCAGCAGCTCGCCTTCGGGGATGGGTGAGCAGTACTTC
clone_size: -; j_call: TRBJ1-6; v_call: TRBV12-3/TRBV12-4; d_call: -; cdr3_aa: CASSLEGSGSPLHF; cdr3_nt: TGTGCCAGCAGTTTGGAGGGGTCGGGTTCACCCCTCCACTTT
clone_size: few; j_call: TRBJ2-1; v_call: TRBV3-1; d_call: TRBD1; cdr3_aa: CASSQVQGVYNEQFF; cdr3_nt: TGTGCCAGCAGCCAAGTACAGGGGGTTTACAATGAGCAGTTCTTC
clone_size: -; j_call: TRBJ2-1; v_call: TRBV12-3/TRBV12-4; d_call: TRBD2; cdr3_aa: CASSFPGLGEHEQFF; cdr3_nt: TGTGCCAGCAGTTTTCCGGGACTAGGAGAGCATGAGCAGTTCTTC
clone_size: few; j_call: TRBJ1-4; v_call: TRBV7-2; d_call: TRBD1; cdr3_aa: CASRLTGVEKLFF; cdr3_nt: TGTGCCAGCAGATTGACAGGGGTGGAAAAACTGTTTTTT
clone_size: few; j_call: TRBJ2-7; v_call: TRBV4-3; d_call: TRBD1; cdr3_aa: CASSDTWDSSYEQYF; cdr3_nt: TGCGCCAGCAGCGATACTTGGGACAGCTCCTACGAGCAGTACTTC
clone_size: -; j_call: TRBJ1-2; v_call: TRBV19; d_call: -; cdr3_aa: CASSIDGAGNYGYTF; cdr3_nt: TGTGCCAGTAGTATAGATGGAGCAGGCAACTATGGCTACACCTTC
clone_size: many; j_call: TRBJ1-3; v_call: TRBV12-3/TRBV12-4; d_call: -; cdr3_aa: CASSFVKGGNTIYF; cdr3_nt: TGTGCCAGCAGTTTCGTGAAGGGAGGAAACACCATATATTTT
clone_size: -; j_call: TRBJ1-2; v_call: TRBV20-1; d_call: TRBD1; cdr3_aa: CSARVGQGVFYGYTF; cdr3_nt: TGCAGTGCTAGAGTAGGACAGGGAGTATTCTATGGCTACACCTTC